This entry describes one TCR beta chain. This entry belongs to a study of blood T cells in healthy people across ages. Study details: Template-switching capture recovered about one barcoded beta molecule per two T cells.

Then a second PCR, running roughly 7 to 11 cycles, was carried out with a sample-barcoded 5' primer and a J-beta primer mix. TCRdb analysed the 5' RACE reads with MiXCR anew, one entry per CDR3 protein. The table lists about 670,000 distinct CDR3 sequences, 40% to 45% of them singletons. In germline, CDR1 is SQVTM, CDR2 ANQGSEA. The V gene end was trimmed by 7 bases and the J gene end by 3 bases; junction bases not matched to a gene: 3. The CDR3 extends over 12 amino acids. Source material: blood. The chain links TRBV29-1 to TRBJ1-1; TRBD1 agrees at 9 bases. The origin of this receptor is a man older than 75 in good health. The CDR3 sequence: CSGRTGDTEAFF. As DNA, the CDR3 is TGCAGCGGGCGGACAGGGGACACTGAAGCTTTCTTT.